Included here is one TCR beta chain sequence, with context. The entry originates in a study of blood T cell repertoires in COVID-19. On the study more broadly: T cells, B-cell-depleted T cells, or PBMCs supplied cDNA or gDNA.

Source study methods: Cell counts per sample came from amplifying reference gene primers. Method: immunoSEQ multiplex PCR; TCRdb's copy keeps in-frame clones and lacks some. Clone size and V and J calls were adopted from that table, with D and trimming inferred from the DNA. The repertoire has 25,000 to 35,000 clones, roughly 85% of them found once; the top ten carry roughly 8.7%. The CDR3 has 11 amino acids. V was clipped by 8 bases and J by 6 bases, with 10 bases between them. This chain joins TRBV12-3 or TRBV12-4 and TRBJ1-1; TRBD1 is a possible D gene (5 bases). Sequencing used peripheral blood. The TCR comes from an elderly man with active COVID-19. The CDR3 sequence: CASWRGAEAFF. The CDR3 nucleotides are TGTGCCAGCTGGAGGGGCGCTGAAGCTTTCTTT.